Listed here is a single T cell receptor beta chain. This record comes from a study of patients and donors after allogeneic stem cell transplantation. A single record per CDR3 protein comes from TCRdb applying MiXCR to the RT-PCR reads. This sample has approximately 170,000 distinct CDR3 sequences, with approximately 25% found just once. The CDR3 has 18 amino acids. Germline CDR1 SGHRS, CDR2 YFSETQ. V trimming: 0 bases; J trimming: 0 bases; junction bases outside the gene matches: 5. The sample consisted of blood, either unsorted or a sorted T cell fraction (not recorded which). This receptor was identified in a human donor who was either an allogeneic HSCT recipient or a stem cell or donor lymphocyte infusion donor (not recorded which). It is not recorded whose cells these are; they may come from a transplant donor. The chain uses TRBV5-1 and TRBJ2-2; TRBD2 aligns across 10 bases. For the CDR3, the DNA is TGCGCCAGCAGCTTGGCTAGCGGGGGTTACGCGAACACCGGGGAGCTGTTTTTT. Amino acid sequence: CASSLASGGYANTGELFF.